The 29 T cell receptor beta chains reported below all come from one sample, sequenced in a study of blood T cell repertoires in COVID-19. Sequenced by immunoSEQ multiplex PCR; TCRdb stores in-frame clones only, minus some. Here the sample spans more than 110,000 clones, more than 60% being singletons. Source material: peripheral blood. The receptors were gathered from a woman aged 50 to 60 with active or convalescent COVID-19.

The J gene is TRBJ1-2, the V gene TRBV18; the match to TRBD1 covers 12 bases. This CDR3 comprises 18 residues. With V trimmed by 3 bases and J by 8 bases, 16 bases remained unmatched. The germline V gene has CDR1 KGHSH and CDR2 LQKENI. The CDR3 is CASSPARPGQGAPGGYTF. CDR3 sequence (DNA): TGTGCCAGCTCACCGGCTCGACCGGGACAGGGGGCGCCGGGGGGCTACACCTTC.

This rearrangement joins TRBV28 to TRBJ1-1, with TRBD1 matching 7 bases. V lost 6 bases, J lost 6 bases, and 4 bases stayed unmatched. The CDR3 length is 12 residues. CDR1 MDHEN and CDR2 SYDVKM come from the germline V gene. CDR3 protein: CASSGQVPEAFF. CDR3 coding DNA: TGTGCCAGCAGCGGACAGGTGCCTGAAGCTTTCTTT.

This clone was found once. The V and J genes are TRBV6-5 and TRBJ1-1; 9 nucleotides line up with TRBD1. Germline V gives CDR1 MNHEY, CDR2 SVGAGI. V was clipped by 4 bases and J by 1 base; unmatched bases: 1. This CDR3 has 14 residues. The CDR3 region is CASSWTGENTEAFF. As DNA, the CDR3 is TGTGCCAGCAGTTGGACAGGGGAGAACACTGAAGCTTTCTTT.

Ten or more counts support this clone. The gene calls are TRBV12-5 and TRBJ1-6, with a possible D match to TRBD1 (5 bases). CDR1 is LGHNT and CDR2 is FRNRAP in the germline V gene. The ends were cut back, 6 bases at V and 5 bases at J, with 17 bases in the middle. The CDR3 has 16 residues. The CDR3: CASGPLIQGNNSPLHF. In DNA form, the CDR3 reads TGTGCTAGTGGGCCCCTCATTCAGGGAAATAATTCACCCCTCCACTTT. The full variable domain, completed using reference TRBV12-5 and TRBJ1-6, is DARVTQTPRHKVTEMGQEVTMRCQPILGHNTVFWYRQTMMQGLELLAYFRNRAPLDDSGMPKDRFSAEMPDATLATLKIQPSEPRDSAVYFCASGPLIQGNNSPLHFGNGTRLTVT.

Worth noting for this clone: This sample includes further DNA sequences coding for the same CDR3. The chain joins TRBV6-2 or TRBV6-3 to TRBJ2-5; 9 bases align to TRBD1. Trimming cost V 2 bases and J 2 bases; bases outside gene matches: 3. Per the germline V gene, CDR1 is MNHEY and CDR2 is SVGEGT. The CDR3 has 15 amino acids. CDR3 coding DNA: TGTGCCAGCAGTTACGGAGGGACAGGGCAAGAGACCCAGTACTTC. This sequence encodes CASSYGGTGQETQYF.

The chain uses TRBV4-3 and TRBJ2-5, with D uncertain. This CDR3 region has 14 residues. The V and J ends lost 2 bases and 2 bases respectively, with 9 bases between them. CDR1 and CDR2 (germline): LGHNA, YSLEER. CDR3 DNA: TGCGCCAGCAGCCAAAATCGCGCGCAAGAGACCCAGTACTTC. It codes for CASSQNRAQETQYF.

The chain links TRBV3-1 (or the pseudogene TRBV3-2) to TRBJ2-1; D might be TRBD2 (6 bases). CDR1 and CDR2 (germline): LGHDT, YNNKEL (reference sequence). The CDR3 sequence is 12 residues long. V lost 0 bases and J lost 12, with 9 bases in between. In nucleotides, the CDR3 is TGTGCCAGCAGCCAAGAAGTGGGAGGGCAGTTCTTC. Amino acids: CASSQEVGGQFF.

This clone appeared many times. At the DNA level, this CDR3 is encoded by other sequences in the same sample as well. The chain uses TRBV7-9 and TRBJ1-5; no clear D. The CDR3 sequence is 14 residues long. Trimming removed 2 bases from V and 3 bases from J, with 8 bases in between. The germline gives CDR1 SEHNR, CDR2 FQNEAQ (reference sequence). The DNA of the CDR3 is TGTGCCAGCAGCTTATCCGGGAACAATCAGCCCCAGCATTTT. It is translated as CASSLSGNNQPQHF.

This clone was counted only a few times. The chain links TRBV6-1 to TRBJ1-2, with 8 bases that match TRBD1. Trimming at V came to 3 bases and at J to 4 bases, leaving 7 bases not matched to a gene. The CDR3 has 15 residues. Germline lookup yields CDR1 MNHNS and CDR2 SASEGT. CDR3 DNA sequence: TGTGCCAGCAGTGACCCGCTCGGACAGGGCTATGGCTACACCTTC. Protein: CASSDPLGQGYGYTF.

The CDR3 DNA is TGTGCCAGCAGCAGAACAAACACCGGGGAGCTGTTTTTT. Amino acid sequence: CASSRTNTGELFF. The J gene is TRBJ2-2, the V gene TRBV11-2; D ambiguous. V was cut by 5 bases and J by 2 bases, with 6 bases left in between. The CDR3 has 13 amino acids. The germline gives CDR1 SGHAT, CDR2 FQNNGV.

The chain has TRBV4-2 and TRBJ2-1; 7 bases align to TRBD2. Germline V gives CDR1 LGHNA, CDR2 YNFKEQ. The CDR3 totals 18 residues. V was pared by 0 bases and J by 3 bases, with 11 bases of the junction left unmatched. CDR3 nucleotides: TGTGCCAGCAGCCAAGATTGGGTTCGAGCGGGGATCTACAATGAGCAGTTCTTC. Its translation is CASSQDWVRAGIYNEQFF.

The V and J genes are TRBV7-2 and TRBJ1-5; a weak D match, TRBD1 (6 bases). The germline CDR1 and CDR2 sequences are SGHTA and FQGNSA. Trimming removed 5 bases from V and 3 bases from J, with 14 bases in between. The CDR3 is made up of 15 amino acids. CDR3 sequence reads: CASSREPGDNQPQHF. Here the CDR3 DNA reads TGTGCCAGCAGCAGAGAACCAGGGGACAATCAGCCCCAGCATTTT.

This clone was seen only a few times. CDR3 bases: TGTGCCAGCAGTTACTCTGTCGCCCTAGGCGATGAGCAGTTCTTC. This codes for CASSYSVALGDEQFF. V gene TRBV6-5 combines with J gene TRBJ2-1; D gene uncertain. The CDR3 has 15 amino acids. The germline gives CDR1 MNHEY, CDR2 SVGAGI. Deletions cut 0 bases from V and 8 bases from J, with 14 bases between.

DNA of the CDR3: TGTGCCAGTAACGACAGGGGTTATGGCTACACCTTC. Translating it yields CASNDRGYGYTF. J is TRBJ1-2 and V is TRBV19; 8 bases agree with TRBD1. CDR1 and CDR2 (germline): LNHDA, SQIVND (reference sequence). Losses at the gene ends were 7 bases for V and 5 bases for J; bases not matched to a gene: 3. This CDR3 comprises 12 residues. Variable domain in full (rest from reference TRBV19 and TRBJ1-2): DGGITQSPKYLFRKEGQNVTLSCEQNLNHDAMYWYRQDPGQGLRLIYYSQIVNDFQKGDIAEGYSVSREKKESFPLTVTSAQKNPTAFYLCASNDRGYGYTFGSGTRLTVV.

V is TRBV6-5 and J is TRBJ2-1; possibly TRBD1 for D (6 bases). The germline gives CDR1 MNHEY, CDR2 SVGAGI. The germline V and J ends were trimmed by 8 bases and 6 bases, with 11 bases remaining between them. The CDR3 is 12 residues long. CDR3 region: CASRQASNEQFF. In DNA form, the CDR3 reads TGTGCCAGCCGACAGGCGAGCAATGAGCAGTTCTTC.

This sequence joins TRBV23-1 and TRBJ1-5; D perhaps matches TRBD1 (5 bases). TRBV23-1 is sorted into the ORF group, with uncertain function. The CDR3 is 14 amino acids. V lost 7 bases and J 5 bases, leaving 15 bases between the germline ends. For the CDR3, the DNA is TGCGCCAGCAAGGCAGGGTGGGCGCATCAGCCCCAGCATTTT. It is translated as CASKAGWAHQPQHF.

The J gene is TRBJ2-1, the V gene TRBV7-6; 16 bases are shared with TRBD2. Germline V gene data show CDR1 as SGHVS and CDR2 as FNYEAQ. J gave up 4 bases and V 5 bases, and 11 bases lay outside the gene matches. CDR3 length: 19 amino acids. CDR3 in amino acids: CASSPSGTSGGAAYNEQFF. DNA of the CDR3: TGTGCCAGCAGCCCATCCGGGACTAGCGGGGGGGCGGCTTACAATGAGCAGTTCTTC.

The chain couples TRBV28 to TRBJ1-1, with TRBD1 matching 8 bases. The germline CDR1 and CDR2 sequences are MDHEN and SYDVKM. Trimming at V came to 7 bases and at J to 0 bases, leaving 4 bases not matched to a gene. This CDR3 contains 14 residues. The CDR3 sequence: CASTRDRLNTEAFF. CDR3 bases: TGTGCCAGCACCCGGGACAGGTTGAACACTGAAGCTTTCTTT.

The genes are TRBV18 and TRBJ2-5; D is unclear. The CDR3 totals 13 residues. Trimming cost V 1 base and J 3 bases, with 6 bases left between them. Germline V gene lookup returns CDR1 KGHSH and CDR2 LQKENI. The DNA for the CDR3 is TGTGCCAGCTCACCACGAGGCGAAGAGACCCAGTACTTC. Translation gives CASSPRGEETQYF.

The chain is built from TRBV6-6 and TRBJ1-6; unclear D gene. Trimming shortened V by 6 bases and J by 0 bases, and 9 bases separated the two germline ends. Per the germline V gene, CDR1 is MNHNY and CDR2 is SVGAGI (reference sequence). The CDR3 is made up of 15 amino acids. CDR3 DNA: TGTGCCAGCAGGGACGGGAGCTCCTATAATTCACCCCTCCACTTT. Translating it yields CASRDGSSYNSPLHF.

The J gene is TRBJ2-3, the V gene TRBV7-2; TRBD2 aligns across 7 bases. The V gene end was trimmed by 1 base and the J gene end by 0 bases; junction bases not matched to a gene: 4. Per the germline V gene, CDR1 is SGHTA and CDR2 is FQGNSA. The CDR3 runs to 16 residues. The CDR3 nucleotides are TGTGCCAGCAGCTTAGTTGGGACTAAAAGCACAGATACGCAGTATTTT. Amino acid sequence: CASSLVGTKSTDTQYF. The full variable domain, in which reference TRBV7-2 and TRBJ2-3 provide the parts outside the CDR3, is GAGVSQSPSNKVTEKGKDVELRCDPISGHTALYWYRQSLGQGLEFLIYFQGNSAPDKSGLPSDRFSAERTGGSVSTLTIQRTQQEDSAVYLCASSLVGTKSTDTQYFGPGTRLTVL.

The chain recombines TRBV7-9 with TRBJ2-7, with D perhaps TRBD1 (6 bases). V was shortened by 2 bases and J by 1 base, with 12 bases between the two germline ends. Looked up from germline, CDR1 is SEHNR and CDR2 is FQNEAQ (reference sequence). This CDR3 is built from 15 residues. CDR3 region: CASSLPDRLSYEQYF. CDR3 nucleotide sequence: TGTGCCAGCAGCTTACCCGACAGGTTGTCCTACGAGCAGTACTTC.

The rearrangement joins TRBV7-6 to TRBJ2-1; TRBD2 aligns across 16 bases. Germline CDR1 reads SGHVS; CDR2 reads FNYEAQ. This CDR3 spans 18 amino acids. V lost 3 bases to trimming and J lost 9 bases; unmatched junction nucleotides: 11. CDR3 bases: TGTGCCAGCAGCTTGCCCTCGACCGGGACTAGCGGGAGGGGTGAGCAGTTCTTC. Translated: CASSLPSTGTSGRGEQFF.

This chain's CDR3 is CASSISSTGGGSYEQYF. CDR3 nucleotides: TGTGCCAGTAGTATCTCCTCGACGGGTGGGGGGTCCTACGAGCAGTACTTC. The chain employs TRBV19 and TRBJ2-7; D possibly corresponds to TRBD2 (6 bases). The CDR3 consists of 17 residues. CDR1 is LNHDA, CDR2 SQIVND, per germline (reference sequence). Deletions cut 3 bases from V and 1 base from J, with 19 bases between.

V usage is TRBV7-9 and J usage is TRBJ1-3, with 7 bases fitting TRBD1. Per germline, CDR1 SEHNR and CDR2 FQNEAQ (reference sequence). The J segment lost 1 base and the V segment lost 4 bases, leaving 4 bases of the junction unmatched. The CDR3 contains 15 residues. The CDR3 here is CASSSDRESGNTIYF. Here the CDR3 DNA reads TGTGCCAGCAGCTCCGACAGGGAATCTGGAAACACCATATATTTT.

The chain is built from TRBV9 and TRBJ1-2; D remains ambiguous. The ends were cut back, 4 bases at V and 4 bases at J, with 17 bases in the middle. In germline, CDR1 is SGDLS, CDR2 YYNGEE. This CDR3 has 15 residues. This CDR3 is CASSYSRVPGYGYTF. The CDR3 DNA follows: TGTGCCAGCAGCTACAGCCGTGTTCCTGGCTATGGCTACACCTTC.

The table lists this clone with many counts. This chain joins TRBV5-1 and TRBJ2-5; weak D call: TRBD1 (5 bases). CDR3 size: 15 residues. Between the trimmed V and J ends, which lost 7 bases and 2 bases, there was a span of 18 bases. CDR1 and CDR2 (germline): SGHRS, YFSETQ. The CDR3 DNA sequence: TGCGCCAGCGTAAAGGACACCGAATATCAAGAGACCCAGTACTTC. Its translation: CASVKDTEYQETQYF. The entire variable domain, with the rest obtained from reference TRBV5-1 and TRBJ2-5, is as follows: KAGVTQTPRYLIKTRGQQVTLSCSPISGHRSVSWYQQTPGQGLQFLFEYFSETQRNKGNFPGRFSGRQFSNSRSEMNVSTLELGDSALYLCASVKDTEYQETQYFGPGTRLLVL.

The chain joins TRBV14 to TRBJ2-3; no clear D gene. The V gene lost 0 bases and the J gene lost 0 bases, with 7 bases spanning the gap. Germline-derived CDR1 and CDR2 are SGHDN and FVKESK. The CDR3 contains 15 residues. In DNA form, the CDR3 reads TGTGCCAGCAGCCAAGACGTCACTAGCACAGATACGCAGTATTTT. Translated: CASSQDVTSTDTQYF.

CDR3 DNA sequence: TGCGCCAGCAGCTTGGAGGGTAGCGGGAGAGAGACCCAGTACTTC. This translates into CASSLEGSGRETQYF. The rearrangement uses TRBV5-1 and TRBJ2-5, with 9 nucleotides matching TRBD2. The CDR3 is made up of 15 amino acids. Germline CDR1 is SGHRS and CDR2 is YFSETQ. Trimming cost V 0 bases and J 4 bases; bases outside gene matches: 4. The full variable domain, completed using reference TRBV5-1 and TRBJ2-5, is KAGVTQTPRYLIKTRGQQVTLSCSPISGHRSVSWYQQTPGQGLQFLFEYFSETQRNKGNFPGRFSGRQFSNSRSEMNVSTLELGDSALYLCASSLEGSGRETQYFGPGTRLLVL.